The present TCR beta chain was sequenced within a study of blood T cells in healthy people across ages (dated by TCRdb to between 2015 and 2016). Broadly, across the study: In model experiments, template switching captured about one uniquely barcoded TCR beta cDNA molecule for every two T cells. The donors were divided into four age groups: young (average around 15 years), middle-aged (approximately 41), aged (roughly 66) and long-lived (82). To avoid experimental bias, donors of different ages were distributed randomly across sequencing lanes. Two additional independent replicas of 1 million unique cDNA reads from the same blood draw were analyzed for two donors (one aged 18 to 30 and one aged 80 or older). Using deep sequencing normalized with unique cDNA molecular identifiers, the study measured how TCR beta repertoire diversity changes with age. Overall study results and their limits: Compared with the aged group, the long-lived group had more naive CD4+ T cells, fewer expanded clones and increased TCR diversity, suggesting age selection. A strong correlation was found between observed TCR beta diversity and the percentage of naive T cells measured by flow cytometry. Because the CMV infection status of the donors was unknown, age-related changes in expanded clonotypes may potentially have been confounded. Observed TCR beta diversity per million T cells fell roughly linearly with age, and a significant reduction was already apparent by age approximately 41. Estimates of total diversity based on one million sequenced T cells were regarded as lower bounds and as underestimates. Since profiling was done on bulk unsorted PBMCs, naive and antigen-experienced compartments could not be conclusively compared.

A word on this clonotype: Its target antigen remains unknown. No base qualities exist here, and no much larger clone lies one base off it.

The germline V gene (reference sequence) sets CDR1 to DFQATT and CDR2 to SNEGSKA. Cut back by 3 bases and 6 bases, the V and J ends lie 18 bases apart. The CDR3 sequence holds 15 residues, the cysteine and phenylalanine included. Just the 45-base CDR3 DNA is kept, in frame starting at base 1. The 39 donors, aged 6 to 90 years, were systemically healthy Caucasian individuals from Russia. Approximately 9.7 milliliters of peripheral blood were drawn from each donor into EDTA-treated Vacutainer tubes. Ficoll-Paque density-gradient centrifugation was used to isolate PBMCs, with at least 6.5 million per sample. Trizol reagent was used to extract total RNA from the PBMCs, yielding at least 5.5 micrograms per sample. For every donor, an aliquot of PBMCs went through flow cytometry to measure the percentages of naive CD45RAhigh/CD27high T cells. The library was generated by 5' RACE. The listed sequencing device is Illumina HiSeq 2500. A second PCR of about 7 to 12 cycles was run with a J-beta primer mix and a sample-barcoded 5' primer. Each TCR beta cDNA molecule received a unique molecular identifier from a template-switch 5' adaptor carrying 12 random nucleotides. Each sample yielded at least 3 million CDR3-containing paired-end reads. First-strand cDNA synthesis was performed from all RNA using the Mint cDNA synthesis kit, with priming by a TRBC-specific oligonucleotide. All cDNA was treated with uracil-DNA glycosylase and then went through a first 18-cycle PCR with the universal primers M1SS and BC2_uni_R. Turning to the authors' computational methods: Each sample was normalized by randomly selecting 1 million high-quality reads, each carrying a distinct molecular identifier. Reads with shared molecular identifiers were discarded instead of being binned into consensus sequences. MiTCR, run with a Q25 quality threshold and the strictest error-elimination algorithm, handled CDR3 identification, clonotype clustering and error correction. A nonparametric unseen species model using Euler transformation provided a lower-bound estimate of total TCR beta diversity. The public reads were reanalyzed by TCRdb: fastp trimming at Q25, MiXCR alignment, in-frame beta chains only. Merged by CDR3 protein, the rows form single entries marked with the most common genes and DNA. The V and J calls and clone size come from TCRdb's table, not from the authors' own analysis. The sample yields 790,000 or so distinct CDR3 sequences; approximately 60% were counted once. The ten most abundant clones make up 20% to 30% of the sample.

This TCR was sampled from a man aged 40-55 years in good health. The source material was blood. The chain links TRBV20-1 with TRBJ1-5; the D gene is perhaps TRBD1, on 5 matching bases. The CDR3 region reads CSASGGRTLRQPQHF. In nucleotides, the sequence is TGCAGTGCTAGCGGGGGAAGGACTCTCCGTCAGCCCCAGCATTTT.